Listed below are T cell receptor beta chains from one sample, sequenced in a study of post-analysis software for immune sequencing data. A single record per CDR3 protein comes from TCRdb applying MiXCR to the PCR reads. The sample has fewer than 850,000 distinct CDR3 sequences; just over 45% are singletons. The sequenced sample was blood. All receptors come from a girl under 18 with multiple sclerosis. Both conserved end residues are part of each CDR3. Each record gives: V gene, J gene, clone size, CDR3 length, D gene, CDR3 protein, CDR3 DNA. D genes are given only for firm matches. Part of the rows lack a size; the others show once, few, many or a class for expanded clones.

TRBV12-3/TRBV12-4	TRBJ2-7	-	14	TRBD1	CASSSRGQSYEQYF	TGTGCCAGCAGTTCCAGGGGGCAATCCTACGAGCAGTACTTC
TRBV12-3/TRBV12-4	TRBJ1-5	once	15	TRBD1	CASGTGGYSNQPQHF	TGTGCCAGTGGGACAGGAGGCTATAGCAATCAGCCCCAGCATTTT
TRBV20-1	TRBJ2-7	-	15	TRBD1	CSAEGQGQTYYEQYF	TGCAGTGCCGAAGGGCAGGGACAGACTTACTACGAGCAGTACTTC
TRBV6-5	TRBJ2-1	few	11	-	CASSFGPKQFF	TGTGCCAGCAGTTTCGGACCTAAGCAGTTCTTC
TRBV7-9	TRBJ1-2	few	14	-	CASSLEGRSYGYTF	TGTGCCAGCAGCTTAGAGGGCAGATCCTATGGCTACACCTTC
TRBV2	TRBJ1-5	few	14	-	CASTGTRGNQPQHF	TGTGCCAGCACGGGGACCAGGGGCAATCAGCCCCAGCATTTT
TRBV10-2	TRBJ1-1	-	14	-	CASSETALDTEAFF	TGCGCCAGCAGTGAGACAGCTTTGGACACTGAAGCTTTCTTT
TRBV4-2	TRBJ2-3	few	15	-	CASSQTSGGPDTQYF	TGTGCCAGCAGTCAGACATCGGGGGGCCCAGATACGCAGTATTTT
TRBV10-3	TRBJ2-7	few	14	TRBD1	CATGPGQVTYEQYF	TGTGCCACGGGACCGGGACAGGTAACCTACGAGCAGTACTTC
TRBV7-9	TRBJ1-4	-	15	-	CASSSLASFNEKLFF	TGTGCCAGCAGCTCACTCGCCAGCTTTAATGAAAAACTGTTTTTT
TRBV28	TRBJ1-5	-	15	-	CASSPGVGGNQPQHF	TGTGCCAGCAGCCCCGGTGTCGGGGGAAATCAGCCCCAGCATTTT
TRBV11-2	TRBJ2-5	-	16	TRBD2	CASSLLTSTSSETQYF	TGTGCCAGCAGTTTACTTACATCGACTAGCAGCGAGACCCAGTACTTC
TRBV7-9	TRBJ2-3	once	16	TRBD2	CASSLRTSGRGNTQYF	TGTGCCAGCAGCCTCAGGACTAGCGGGAGGGGCAATACGCAGTATTTT
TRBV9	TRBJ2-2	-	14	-	CASSVGVVSGELFF	TGTGCCAGCAGCGTAGGAGTGGTCTCCGGGGAGCTGTTTTTT
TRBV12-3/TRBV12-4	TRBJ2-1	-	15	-	CASSFSSPSYEQQFF	TGTGCCAGCAGTTTCAGTAGTCCCTCTTATGAGCAGCAGTTCTTC
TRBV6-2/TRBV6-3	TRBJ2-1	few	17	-	CASSYSEQANSYNEQFF	TGTGCCAGCAGTTACTCTGAACAGGCTAACTCCTACAATGAGCAGTTCTTC
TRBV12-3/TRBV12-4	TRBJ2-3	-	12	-	CASTLLGDTQYF	TGTGCCAGCACTCTCTTAGGTGATACGCAGTATTTT
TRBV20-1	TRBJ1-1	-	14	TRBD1	CSARKGQGFTEAFF	TGCAGTGCGCGCAAGGGACAGGGATTCACTGAAGCTTTCTTT
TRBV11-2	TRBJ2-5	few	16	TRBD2	CASSLQRGIFAGTQYF	TGTGCCAGCAGCCTTCAGCGGGGGATCTTTGCGGGGACCCAGTACTTC
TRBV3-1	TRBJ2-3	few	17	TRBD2	CASSRSTPGGGADTQYF	TGTGCCAGCAGCCGGTCCACTCCCGGGGGGGGCGCAGATACGCAGTATTTT
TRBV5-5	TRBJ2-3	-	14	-	CASSLDPVADTQYF	TGTGCCAGCAGCTTGGACCCGGTAGCGGATACGCAGTATTTT
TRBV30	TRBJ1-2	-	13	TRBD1	CAWLGQETFGYTF	TGTGCCTGGTTGGGACAGGAGACTTTTGGCTACACCTTC
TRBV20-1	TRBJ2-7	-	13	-	CSARVGSLYEQYF	TGCAGTGCTAGAGTTGGGAGTCTCTACGAGCAGTACTTC
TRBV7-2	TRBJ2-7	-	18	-	CASSLVSLGQVPYLKQYF	TGTGCCAGCAGCTTAGTGTCCTTAGGGCAGGTCCCCTATCTAAAGCAGTACTTC
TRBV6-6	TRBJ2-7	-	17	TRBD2	CASSYRTSGRAPYEQYF	TGTGCCAGCAGTTACCGGACTAGCGGGAGGGCCCCCTACGAGCAGTACTTC
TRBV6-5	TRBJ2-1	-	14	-	CASSYGAPYNEQFF	TGTGCCAGCAGTTACGGGGCCCCCTACAATGAGCAGTTCTTC
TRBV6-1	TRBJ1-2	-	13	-	CASSVNSYYGYTF	TGTGCCAGCAGTGTAAACAGCTACTATGGCTACACCTTC
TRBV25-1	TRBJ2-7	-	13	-	CASSELRGHEQYF	TGTGCCAGCAGTGAATTAAGGGGTCACGAGCAGTACTTC
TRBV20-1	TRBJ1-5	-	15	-	CSARAGHTRNQPQHF	TGCAGTGCTAGAGCGGGACACACACGCAATCAGCCCCAGCATTTT
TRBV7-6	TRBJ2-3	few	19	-	CASSRARLQPYFRTDTQYF	TGTGCCAGCAGCCGGGCCCGGCTACAGCCTTATTTTAGGACAGATACGCAGTATTTT
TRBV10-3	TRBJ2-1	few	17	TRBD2	CAISEFRTSAPSGEQFF	TGTGCCATCAGTGAGTTCCGGACTAGCGCCCCTTCGGGTGAGCAGTTCTTC
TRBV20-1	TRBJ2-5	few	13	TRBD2	CSARESGSETQYF	TGCAGTGCTAGAGAAAGCGGGAGTGAGACCCAGTACTTC
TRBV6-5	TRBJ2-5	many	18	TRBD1	CASSYIGGQGDGRKTQYF	TGTGCCAGCAGTTACATAGGGGGACAGGGGGACGGTCGGAAGACCCAGTACTTC
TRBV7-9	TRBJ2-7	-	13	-	CASSLEAGGEQYF	TGTGCCAGCAGCTTAGAGGCGGGCGGGGAGCAGTACTTC
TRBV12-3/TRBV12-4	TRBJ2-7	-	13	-	CASSSHMSYEQYF	TGTGCCAGCAGTTCCCACATGTCTTACGAGCAGTACTTC
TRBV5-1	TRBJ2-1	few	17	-	CASSLLSSAYSYNEQFF	TGCGCCAGCAGCTTGTTAAGCAGCGCTTACTCCTACAATGAGCAGTTCTTC
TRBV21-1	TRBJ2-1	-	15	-	CASSKVGTAYNEQFF	TGTGCCAGCAGCAAAGTGGGGACAGCCTACAATGAGCAGTTCTTC
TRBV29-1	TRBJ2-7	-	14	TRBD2	CSVEGLAGLEAQYF	TGCAGCGTTGAGGGTTTAGCGGGACTGGAGGCCCAGTACTTC
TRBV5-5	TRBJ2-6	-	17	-	CASSLAPPLSGANVLTF	TGTGCCAGCAGCTTGGCCCCACCGCTCTCTGGGGCCAACGTCCTGACTTTC
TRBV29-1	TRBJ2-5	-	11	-	CSVRNQETQYF	TGCAGCGTTCGGAACCAAGAGACCCAGTACTTC
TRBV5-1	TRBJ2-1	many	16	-	CASSLVGSLTYNEQFF	TGCGCCAGCAGCTTGGTCGGGAGCCTTACCTACAATGAGCAGTTCTTC
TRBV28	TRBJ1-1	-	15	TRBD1	CASSSEQGNGTEAFF	TGTGCCAGCAGTTCGGAACAGGGGAACGGCACTGAAGCTTTCTTT
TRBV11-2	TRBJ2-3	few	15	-	CASSFTVDSTDTQYF	TGTGCCAGCAGCTTCACAGTGGATAGCACAGATACGCAGTATTTT
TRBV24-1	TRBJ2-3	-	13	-	CAISEPKGGTQYF	TGTGCCATCAGTGAACCAAAGGGGGGTACGCAGTATTTT
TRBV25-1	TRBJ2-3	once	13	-	CASSERTADTQYF	TGTGCCAGCAGTGAACGGACAGCAGATACGCAGTATTTT
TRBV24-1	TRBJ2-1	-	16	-	CATSDATRDYNNEQFF	TGTGCCACCAGTGATGCGACTAGAGACTATAACAATGAGCAGTTCTTC
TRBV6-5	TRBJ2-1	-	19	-	CASSYSSSGGDNLYNEQFF	TGTGCCAGCAGTTACTCGAGTAGTGGGGGGGACAACCTATACAATGAGCAGTTCTTC
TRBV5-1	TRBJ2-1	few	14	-	CASSAPGWDNEQFF	TGCGCCAGCAGCGCCCCAGGTTGGGACAATGAGCAGTTCTTC
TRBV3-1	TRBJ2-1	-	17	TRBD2	CASSHHRGLAGGNEQFF	TGTGCCAGCAGCCATCATAGAGGACTAGCGGGAGGTAATGAGCAGTTCTTC